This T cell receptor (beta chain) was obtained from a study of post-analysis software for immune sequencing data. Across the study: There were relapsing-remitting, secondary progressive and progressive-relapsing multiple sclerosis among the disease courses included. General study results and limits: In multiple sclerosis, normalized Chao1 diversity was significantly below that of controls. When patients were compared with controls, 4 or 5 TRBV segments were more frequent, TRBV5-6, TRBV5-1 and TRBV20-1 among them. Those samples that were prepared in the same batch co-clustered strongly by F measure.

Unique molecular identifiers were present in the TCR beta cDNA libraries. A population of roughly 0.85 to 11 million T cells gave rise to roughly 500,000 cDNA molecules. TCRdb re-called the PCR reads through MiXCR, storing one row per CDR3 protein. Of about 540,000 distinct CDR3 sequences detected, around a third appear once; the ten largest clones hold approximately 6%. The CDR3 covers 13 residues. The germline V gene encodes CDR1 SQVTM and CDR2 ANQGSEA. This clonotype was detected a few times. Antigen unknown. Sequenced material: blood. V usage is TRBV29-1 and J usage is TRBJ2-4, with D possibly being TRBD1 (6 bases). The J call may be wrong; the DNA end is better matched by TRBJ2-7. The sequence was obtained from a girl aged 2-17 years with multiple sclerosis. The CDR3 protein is CSVEDPGDYEQYF. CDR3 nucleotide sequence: TGCAGCGTTGAAGATCCAGGGGACTACGAGCAGTACTTC.